A selection of T cell receptor beta chains follows, all from one sample in a study of Ad26.COV2.S vaccination and SARS-CoV-2 variants. TCRdb's copy holds only in-frame clones and misses some; the assay was immunoSEQ multiplex PCR. Of around 450,000 clones listed, roughly 87% are singletons. The sequences come from peripheral blood, collected in a trial of Ad26.COV2.S vaccine versus placebo. All receptors derive from a person between 18 and 60 years old who received the Ad26.COV2.S COVID-19 vaccine or a placebo. CDR3s include the opening cysteine and the closing phenylalanine or tryptophan. Fields, in order: D gene, V gene, J gene, clone size, CDR3 length, CDR3 DNA, CDR3 protein. The D gene is left open where the match is weak. Clone size is not always given. Where it is, it says once, few, many or a class for expanded clones.

TRBD1	TRBV7-9	TRBJ1-4	.	14	TGTGCCAGCAGCTTCGGACAGGGTAATGAAAAACTGTTTTTT	CASSFGQGNEKLFF
.	TRBV7-2	TRBJ1-2	.	13	TGTGCCAGCAGCCCGGACAGAATTGGTGGCTACACCTTC	CASSPDRIGGYTF
.	TRBV7-2	TRBJ1-1	.	14	TGTGCCAGCAGAATTGATCAGGGTCGCACTGAAGCTTTCTTT	CASRIDQGRTEAFF
.	TRBV29-1	TRBJ2-4	.	13	TGCAGCGTTGGGGGGGGCAGGGAAGACATTCAGTACTTC	CSVGGGREDIQYF
TRBD1	TRBV15	TRBJ2-1	.	14	TGTGCCACCAGCCTAAGGACAGGGTATGGTGAGCAGTTCTTC	CATSLRTGYGEQFF
.	TRBV5-6	TRBJ1-2	many	12	TGTGCCAGCAGTTATGGCAGCTATGGCTACACCTTC	CASSYGSYGYTF
.	TRBV19	TRBJ1-1	.	14	TGTGCCAGTAGTATAGGGGGGCGCTTCACTGAAGCTTTCTTT	CASSIGGRFTEAFF
.	TRBV27	TRBJ2-7	once	15	TGTGCCAGCAGTTTACAGGGCGAGAGGCCCGACGAGCAGTACTTC	CASSLQGERPDEQYF
TRBD1	TRBV29-1	TRBJ2-5	.	14	TGCAGCGTTGAAGTCGGGACAGTTGGAGGGACCCAGTACTTC	CSVEVGTVGGTQYF
TRBD2	TRBV4-3	TRBJ2-7	.	15	TGCGCCAGCCGGGGGGGGCTAGCGGGAACCTACGAGCAGTACTTC	CASRGGLAGTYEQYF
.	TRBV1	TRBJ1-2	few	17	TGCACCAGCAGCCTAGGCTTTCCTCAGGGGGAAGTCTATGGCTACACCTTC	CTSSLGFPQGEVYGYTF
TRBD1	TRBV25-1	TRBJ2-7	.	16	TGTGCCAGCAGTGAAACCTCCGGACAGGGGCTGTGGGAGCAGTACTTC	CASSETSGQGLWEQYF
TRBD2	TRBV11-1	TRBJ2-5	.	14	TGTGCCAGCAGCCATCGGACCAGGCGGGGGGCCCAGTACTTC	CASSHRTRRGAQYF
.	TRBV10-3	TRBJ2-7	.	14	TGTGCCATCAGTGAGGGACGGAGCTCCTACGAGCAGTACTTC	CAISEGRSSYEQYF
.	TRBV4-3	TRBJ1-2	.	15	TGCGCCAGCAGCCAAGATTTCAGGACAGTTTATGGCTACACCTTC	CASSQDFRTVYGYTF
.	TRBV29-1	TRBJ2-3	.	13	TGCAGCGTTGAAAGGGACCGTTCGGATACGCAGTATTTT	CSVERDRSDTQYF
.	TRBV27	TRBJ2-6	.	18	TGTGCCAGCACTTCGGGGGACGTACTAAAAGCTGGGGCCAACGTCCTGACTTTC	CASTSGDVLKAGANVLTF
TRBD1	TRBV29-1	TRBJ2-5	.	11	TGCAGCGCGGGACAGCAAGAGACCCAGTACTTC	CSAGQQETQYF
.	TRBV7-2	TRBJ2-3	.	14	TGTGCCAGCAGCTTTCGATCTAGCACAGATACGCAGTATTTT	CASSFRSSTDTQYF
.	TRBV5-1	TRBJ2-1	.	16	TGCGCCAGCAGCTTGGAGGGGACTCCTTCCTACAATGAGCAGTTCTTC	CASSLEGTPSYNEQFF
.	TRBV9	TRBJ2-2	.	16	TGTGCCAGCAGCGTAGATTCCAGGCCTGGCACCGGGGAGCTGTTTTTT	CASSVDSRPGTGELFF
.	TRBV28	TRBJ2-7	.	12	TGTGCCCATGGGCTGAGCTCCTACGAGCAGTACTTC	CAHGLSSYEQYF
TRBD1	TRBV6-5	TRBJ1-6	.	15	TGTGCCAGCAGTTCGACAGGGGGCCGTAATTCACCCCTCCACTTT	CASSSTGGRNSPLHF
TRBD2	TRBV19	TRBJ2-7	.	15	TGTGCCAGTAGTTTTAGCGGGAGCCCGTCCTACGAGCAGTACTTC	CASSFSGSPSYEQYF
TRBD1	TRBV10-2	TRBJ2-1	.	15	TGCGCCAGCAGTGAGACAGGGGGCAACTACAATGAGCAGTTCTTC	CASSETGGNYNEQFF
TRBD2	TRBV29-1	TRBJ2-7	.	16	TGCAGCGTTGAAGATAGGGGACTAGCGGGCATCTACGAGCAGTACTTC	CSVEDRGLAGIYEQYF
TRBD2	TRBV9	TRBJ2-4	.	14	TGTGCCAGCAGCGTGGGGGGGAACGGCGACATTCAGTACTTC	CASSVGGNGDIQYF
.	TRBV12-3/TRBV12-4	TRBJ1-4	.	11	TGTGCCAGCAGTCGTCTTGAAAAACTGTTTTTT	CASSRLEKLFF
TRBD1	TRBV6-5	TRBJ2-3	.	14	TGTGCCAGCAGTTACACAACCAGGGGGGATACGCAGTATTTT	CASSYTTRGDTQYF